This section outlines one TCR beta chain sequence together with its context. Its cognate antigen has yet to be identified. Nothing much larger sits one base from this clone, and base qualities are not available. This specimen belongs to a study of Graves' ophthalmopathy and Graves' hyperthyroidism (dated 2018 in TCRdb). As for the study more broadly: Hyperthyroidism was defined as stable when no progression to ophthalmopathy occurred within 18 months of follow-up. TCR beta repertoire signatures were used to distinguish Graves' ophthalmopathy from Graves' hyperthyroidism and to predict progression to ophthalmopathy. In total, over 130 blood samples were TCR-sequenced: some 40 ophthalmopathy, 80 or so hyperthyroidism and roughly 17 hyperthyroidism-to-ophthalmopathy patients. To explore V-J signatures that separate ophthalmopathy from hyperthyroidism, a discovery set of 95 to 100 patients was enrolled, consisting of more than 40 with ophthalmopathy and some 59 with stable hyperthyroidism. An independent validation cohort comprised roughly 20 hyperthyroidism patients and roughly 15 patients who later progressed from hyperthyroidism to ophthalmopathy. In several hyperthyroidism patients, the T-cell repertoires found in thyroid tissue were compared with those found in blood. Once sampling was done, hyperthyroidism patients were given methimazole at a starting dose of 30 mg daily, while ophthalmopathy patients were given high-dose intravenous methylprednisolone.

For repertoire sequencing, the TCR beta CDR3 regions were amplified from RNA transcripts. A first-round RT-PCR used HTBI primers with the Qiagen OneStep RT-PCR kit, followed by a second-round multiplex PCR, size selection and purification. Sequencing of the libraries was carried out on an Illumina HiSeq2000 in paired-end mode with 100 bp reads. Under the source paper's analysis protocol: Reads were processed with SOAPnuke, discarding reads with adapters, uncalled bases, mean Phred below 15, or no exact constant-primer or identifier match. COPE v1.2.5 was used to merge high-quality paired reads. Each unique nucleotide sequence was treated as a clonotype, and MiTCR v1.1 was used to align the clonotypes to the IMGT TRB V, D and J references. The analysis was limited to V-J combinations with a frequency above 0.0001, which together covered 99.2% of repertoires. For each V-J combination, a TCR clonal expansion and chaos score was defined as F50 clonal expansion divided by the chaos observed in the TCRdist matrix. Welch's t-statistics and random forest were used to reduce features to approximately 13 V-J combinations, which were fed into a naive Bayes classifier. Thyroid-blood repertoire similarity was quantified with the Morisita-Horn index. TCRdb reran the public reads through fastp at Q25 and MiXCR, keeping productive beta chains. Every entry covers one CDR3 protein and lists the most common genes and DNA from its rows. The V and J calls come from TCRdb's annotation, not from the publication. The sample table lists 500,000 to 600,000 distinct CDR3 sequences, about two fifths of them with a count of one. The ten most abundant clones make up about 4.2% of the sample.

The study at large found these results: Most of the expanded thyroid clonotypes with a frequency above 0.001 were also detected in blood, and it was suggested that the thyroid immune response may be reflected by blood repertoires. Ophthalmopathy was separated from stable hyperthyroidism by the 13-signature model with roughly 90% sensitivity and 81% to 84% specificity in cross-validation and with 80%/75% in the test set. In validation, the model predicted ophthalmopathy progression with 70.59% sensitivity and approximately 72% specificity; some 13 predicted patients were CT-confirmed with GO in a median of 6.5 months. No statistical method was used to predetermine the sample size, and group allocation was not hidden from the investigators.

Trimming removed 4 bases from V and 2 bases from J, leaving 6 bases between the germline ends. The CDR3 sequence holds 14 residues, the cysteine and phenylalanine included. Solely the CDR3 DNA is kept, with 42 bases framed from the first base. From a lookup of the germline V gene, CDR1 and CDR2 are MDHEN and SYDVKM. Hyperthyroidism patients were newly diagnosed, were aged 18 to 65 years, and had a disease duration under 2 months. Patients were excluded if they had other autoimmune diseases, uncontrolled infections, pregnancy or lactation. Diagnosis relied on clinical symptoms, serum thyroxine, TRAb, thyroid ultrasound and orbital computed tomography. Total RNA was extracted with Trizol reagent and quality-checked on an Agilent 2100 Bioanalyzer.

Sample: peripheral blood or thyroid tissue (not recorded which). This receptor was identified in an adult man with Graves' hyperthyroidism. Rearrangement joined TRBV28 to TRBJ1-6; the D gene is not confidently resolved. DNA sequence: TGTGCCAGCAGTTGGAACACCTATAATTCACCCCTCCACTTT. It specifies CASSWNTYNSPLHF.